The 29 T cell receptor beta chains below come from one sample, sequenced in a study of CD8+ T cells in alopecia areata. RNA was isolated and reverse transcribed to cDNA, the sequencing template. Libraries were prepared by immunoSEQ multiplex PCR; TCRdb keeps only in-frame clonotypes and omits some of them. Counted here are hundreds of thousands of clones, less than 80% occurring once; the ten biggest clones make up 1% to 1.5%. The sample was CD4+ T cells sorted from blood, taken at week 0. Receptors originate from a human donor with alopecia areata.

CDR3 residues: CASSEAGGRSPLHF. CDR3 in DNA: TGTGCCAGCAGTGAAGCCGGAGGCCGTTCACCCCTCCACTTT. This chain links TRBV2 with TRBJ1-6; D is unclear. The CDR3 consists of 14 residues. Germline V lookup: CDR1 SNHLY, CDR2 FYNNEI. Trimming stripped 0 bases from V and 9 bases from J, with 9 bases between.

Here the CDR3 DNA reads TGTGCCAGCAGTTCCCCCCCCTTTAACAATGAGCAGTTCTTC. This encodes CASSSPPFNNEQFF. V usage is TRBV27 and J usage is TRBJ2-1; D gene ambiguous. Germline assignment: CDR1 MNHEY and CDR2 SMNVEV (reference sequence). This CDR3 has 14 residues. Trimming stripped 4 bases from V and 5 bases from J, with 12 bases between.

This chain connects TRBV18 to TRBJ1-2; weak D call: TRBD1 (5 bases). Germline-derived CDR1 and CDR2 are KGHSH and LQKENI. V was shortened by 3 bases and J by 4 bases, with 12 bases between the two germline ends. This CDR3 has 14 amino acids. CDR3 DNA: TGTGCCAGCTCACCGCAGGGAGGGGTCTATGGCTACACCTTC. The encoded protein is CASSPQGGVYGYTF.

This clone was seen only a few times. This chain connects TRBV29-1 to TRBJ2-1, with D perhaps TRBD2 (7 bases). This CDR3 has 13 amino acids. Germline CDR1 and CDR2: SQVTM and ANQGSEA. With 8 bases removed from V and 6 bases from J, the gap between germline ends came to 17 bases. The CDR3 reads CSSAGARGNEQFF. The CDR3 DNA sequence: TGCAGCTCGGCGGGGGCCCGGGGCAATGAGCAGTTCTTC.

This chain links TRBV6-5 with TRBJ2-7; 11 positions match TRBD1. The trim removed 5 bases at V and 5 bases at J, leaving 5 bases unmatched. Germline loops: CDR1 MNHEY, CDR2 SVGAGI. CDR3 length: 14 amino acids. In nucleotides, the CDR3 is TGTGCCAGCAGTCTACGGACAGGGGGCGACGAGCAGTACTTC. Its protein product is CASSLRTGGDEQYF.

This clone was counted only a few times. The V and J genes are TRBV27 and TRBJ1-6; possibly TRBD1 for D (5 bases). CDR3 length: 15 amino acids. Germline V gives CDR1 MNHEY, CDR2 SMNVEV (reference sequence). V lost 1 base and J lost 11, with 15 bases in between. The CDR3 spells CASSLYAQAQTPLHF. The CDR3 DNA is TGTGCCAGCAGTTTATATGCACAGGCCCAAACACCCCTCCACTTT.

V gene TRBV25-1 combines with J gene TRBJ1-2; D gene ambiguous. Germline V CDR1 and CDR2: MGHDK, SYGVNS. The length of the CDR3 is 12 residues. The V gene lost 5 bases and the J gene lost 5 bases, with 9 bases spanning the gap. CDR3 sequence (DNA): TGTGCCAGCAGTCTCGCAGATTATGGCTACACCTTC. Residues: CASSLADYGYTF.

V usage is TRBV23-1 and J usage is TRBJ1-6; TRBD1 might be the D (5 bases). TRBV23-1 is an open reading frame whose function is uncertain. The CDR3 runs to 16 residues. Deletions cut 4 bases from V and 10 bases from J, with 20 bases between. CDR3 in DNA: TGCGCCAGCAGTCCCAACAGGCCGTCCCGGAACTCACCCCTCCACTTT. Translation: CASSPNRPSRNSPLHF.

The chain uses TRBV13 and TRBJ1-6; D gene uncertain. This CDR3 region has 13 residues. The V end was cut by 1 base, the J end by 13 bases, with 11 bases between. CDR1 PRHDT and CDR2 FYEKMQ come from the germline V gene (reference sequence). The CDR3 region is CASSLVAQPPLHF. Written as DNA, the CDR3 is TGTGCCAGCAGCTTAGTGGCACAGCCGCCCCTCCACTTT.

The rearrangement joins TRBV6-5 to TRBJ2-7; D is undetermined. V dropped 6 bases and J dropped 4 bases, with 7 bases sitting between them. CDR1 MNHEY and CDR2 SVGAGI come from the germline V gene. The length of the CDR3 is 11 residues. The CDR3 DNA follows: TGTGCCAGCAGGTCCCCTTACGAGCAGTACTTC. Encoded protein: CASRSPYEQYF.

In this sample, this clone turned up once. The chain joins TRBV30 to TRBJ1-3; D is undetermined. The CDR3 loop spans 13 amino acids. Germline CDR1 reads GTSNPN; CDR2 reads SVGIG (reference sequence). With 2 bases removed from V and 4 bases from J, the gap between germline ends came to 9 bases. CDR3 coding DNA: TGTGCCTGGAGTATCGCTGCGGGAAACACCATATATTTT. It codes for CAWSIAAGNTIYF. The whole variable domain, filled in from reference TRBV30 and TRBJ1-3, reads SQTIHQWPATLVQPVGSPLSLECTVEGTSNPNLYWYRQAAGRGLQLLFYSVGIGQISSEVPQNLSASRPQDRQFILSSKKLLLSDSGFYLCAWSIAAGNTIYFGEGSWLTVV.

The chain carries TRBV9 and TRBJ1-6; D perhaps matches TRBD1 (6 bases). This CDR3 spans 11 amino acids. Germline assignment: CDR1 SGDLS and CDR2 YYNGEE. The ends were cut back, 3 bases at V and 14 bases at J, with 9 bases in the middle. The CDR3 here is CASSEGGTLHF. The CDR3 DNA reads TGTGCCAGCAGCGAGGGGGGAACCCTCCACTTT.

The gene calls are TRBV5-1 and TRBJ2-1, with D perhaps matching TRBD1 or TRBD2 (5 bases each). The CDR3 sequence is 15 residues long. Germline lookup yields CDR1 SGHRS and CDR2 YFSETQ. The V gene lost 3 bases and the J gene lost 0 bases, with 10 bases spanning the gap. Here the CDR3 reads CASSSPGSSYNEQFF. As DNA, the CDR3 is TGCGCCAGCAGCTCACCAGGGAGCTCCTACAATGAGCAGTTCTTC.

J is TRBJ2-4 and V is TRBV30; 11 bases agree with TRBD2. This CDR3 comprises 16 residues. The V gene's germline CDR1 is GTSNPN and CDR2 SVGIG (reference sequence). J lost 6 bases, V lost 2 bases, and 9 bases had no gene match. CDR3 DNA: TGTGCCTGGAGTACGGTAGCGGGGGGGCTGGGAAACATTCAGTACTTC. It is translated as CAWSTVAGGLGNIQYF.

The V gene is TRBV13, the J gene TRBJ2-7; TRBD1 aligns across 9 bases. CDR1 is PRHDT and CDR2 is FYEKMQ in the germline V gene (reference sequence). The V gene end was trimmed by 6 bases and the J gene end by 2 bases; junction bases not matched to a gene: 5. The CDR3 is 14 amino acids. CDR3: CASSSGTGPYEQYF. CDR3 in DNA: TGTGCCAGCAGTTCCGGGACAGGGCCCTACGAGCAGTACTTC.

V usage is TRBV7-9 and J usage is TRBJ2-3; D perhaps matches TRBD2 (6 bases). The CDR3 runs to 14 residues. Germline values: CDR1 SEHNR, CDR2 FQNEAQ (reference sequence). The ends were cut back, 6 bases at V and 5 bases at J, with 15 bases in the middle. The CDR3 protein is CASREWDSQDTQYF. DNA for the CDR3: TGTGCCAGCAGAGAATGGGACTCCCAAGATACGCAGTATTTT.

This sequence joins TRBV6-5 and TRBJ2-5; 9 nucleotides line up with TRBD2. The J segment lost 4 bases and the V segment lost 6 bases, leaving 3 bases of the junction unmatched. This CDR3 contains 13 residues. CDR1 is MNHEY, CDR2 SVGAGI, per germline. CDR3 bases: TGTGCCAGCAGGCGACTAGCGGTAGAGACCCAGTACTTC. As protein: CASRRLAVETQYF.

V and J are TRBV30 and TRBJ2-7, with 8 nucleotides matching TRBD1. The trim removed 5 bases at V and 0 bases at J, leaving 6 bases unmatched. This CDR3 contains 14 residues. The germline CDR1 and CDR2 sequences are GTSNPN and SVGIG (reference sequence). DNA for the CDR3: TGTGCCTGGGGACAGGGTACAAGCTCCTACGAGCAGTACTTC. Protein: CAWGQGTSSYEQYF.

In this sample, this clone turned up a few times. The CDR3 loop is CASSLAGYGANVLTF. The CDR3 nucleotides are TGTGCCAGCAGCTTAGCTGGGTATGGGGCCAACGTCCTGACTTTC. The chain has TRBV7-6 and TRBJ2-6; D gene uncertain. CDR1 and CDR2 (germline): SGHVS, FNYEAQ. The CDR3 consists of 15 residues. Trimming cost V 0 bases and J 3 bases, with 6 bases left between them. The full variable domain, rest sourced from reference TRBV7-6 and TRBJ2-6, is GAGVSQSPRYKVTKRGQDVALRCDPISGHVSLYWYRQALGQGPEFLTYFNYEAQQDKSGLPNDRFSAERPEGSISTLTIQRTEQRDSAMYRCASSLAGYGANVLTFGAGSRLTVL.

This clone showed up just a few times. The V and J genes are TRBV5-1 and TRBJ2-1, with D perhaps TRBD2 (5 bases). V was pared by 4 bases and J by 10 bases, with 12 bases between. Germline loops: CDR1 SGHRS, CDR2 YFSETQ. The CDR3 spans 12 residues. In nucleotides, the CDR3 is TGCGCCAGCAGCATCGAGGGTGGGGAGCAGTTCTTC. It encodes CASSIEGGEQFF. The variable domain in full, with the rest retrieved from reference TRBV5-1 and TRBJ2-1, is KAGVTQTPRYLIKTRGQQVTLSCSPISGHRSVSWYQQTPGQGLQFLFEYFSETQRNKGNFPGRFSGRQFSNSRSEMNVSTLELGDSALYLCASSIEGGEQFFGPGTRLTVL.

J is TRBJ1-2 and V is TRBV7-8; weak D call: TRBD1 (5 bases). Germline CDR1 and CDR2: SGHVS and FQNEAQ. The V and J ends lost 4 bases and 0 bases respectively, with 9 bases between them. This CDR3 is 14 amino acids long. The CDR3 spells CASSSRGSNYGYTF. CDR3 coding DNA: TGTGCCAGCAGCTCAAGGGGTTCTAACTATGGCTACACCTTC.

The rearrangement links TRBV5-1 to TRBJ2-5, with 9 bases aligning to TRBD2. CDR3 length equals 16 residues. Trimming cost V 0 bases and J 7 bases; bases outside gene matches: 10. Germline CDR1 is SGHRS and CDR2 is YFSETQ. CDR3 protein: CASSLAASGARTTQYF. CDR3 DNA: TGCGCCAGCAGCTTGGCGGCTAGCGGGGCCCGGACGACCCAGTACTTC.

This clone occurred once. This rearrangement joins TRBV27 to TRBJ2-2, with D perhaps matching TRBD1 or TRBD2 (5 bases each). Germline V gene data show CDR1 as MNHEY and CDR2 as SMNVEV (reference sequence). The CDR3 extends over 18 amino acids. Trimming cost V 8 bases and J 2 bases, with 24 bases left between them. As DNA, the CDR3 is TGTGCCAGCTTCCCGCTCGGGGCAGATACTAGTAACACCGGGGAGCTGTTTTTT. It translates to CASFPLGADTSNTGELFF.

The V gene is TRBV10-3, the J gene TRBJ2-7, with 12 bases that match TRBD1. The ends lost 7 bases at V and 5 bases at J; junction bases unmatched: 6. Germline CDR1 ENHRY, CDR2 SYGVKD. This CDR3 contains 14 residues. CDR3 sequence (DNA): TGTGCCATCAATCCGGGACAGGGGGCCCACGAGCAGTACTTC. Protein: CAINPGQGAHEQYF.

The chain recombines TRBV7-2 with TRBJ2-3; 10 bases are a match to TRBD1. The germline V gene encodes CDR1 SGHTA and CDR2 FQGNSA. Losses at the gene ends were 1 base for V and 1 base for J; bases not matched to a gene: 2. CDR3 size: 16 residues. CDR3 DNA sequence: TGTGCCAGCAGCTTAGGGGACAGGGGACGCACAGATACGCAGTATTTT. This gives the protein CASSLGDRGRTDTQYF.

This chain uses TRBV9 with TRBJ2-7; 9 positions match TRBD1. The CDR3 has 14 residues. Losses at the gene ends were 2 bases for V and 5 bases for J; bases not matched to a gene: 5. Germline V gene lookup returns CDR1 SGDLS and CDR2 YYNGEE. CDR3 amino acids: CASSVGTGFDEQYF. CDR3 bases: TGTGCCAGCAGCGTCGGGACAGGGTTCGACGAGCAGTACTTC.

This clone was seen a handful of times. This CDR3 is CASSLRGQGPYEQYF. For the CDR3, the DNA is TGTGCCAGCAGTTTAAGGGGACAGGGGCCTTACGAGCAGTACTTC. The chain combines TRBV27 with TRBJ2-7, with 10 bases identical to TRBD1. Per germline, CDR1 MNHEY and CDR2 SMNVEV (reference sequence). V trimming: 2 bases; J trimming: 4 bases; junction bases outside the gene matches: 5. The CDR3 covers 15 residues.

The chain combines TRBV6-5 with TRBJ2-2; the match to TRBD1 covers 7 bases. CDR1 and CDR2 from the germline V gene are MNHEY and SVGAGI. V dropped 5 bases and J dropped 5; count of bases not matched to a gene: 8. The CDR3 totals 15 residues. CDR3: CASSHYGTETGELFF. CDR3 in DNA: TGTGCCAGCAGTCATTATGGGACAGAGACCGGGGAGCTGTTTTTT.

The CDR3 DNA follows: TGTGCCTGGGGGCCATCAGCCCTCCACTTT. It encodes CAWGPSALHF. V and J are TRBV30 and TRBJ1-6; D gene ambiguous. The CDR3 contains 10 residues. Between the trimmed V and J ends, which lost 5 bases and 14 bases, there was a span of 10 bases. Germline values: CDR1 GTSNPN, CDR2 SVGIG (reference sequence).